By frequency in the sample, the clone carrying this T cell receptor beta chain is medium-sized (0.01 to 0.1%). Its antigen is not identified. These data originate in a study of spatial heterogeneity in lung cancer. Time point described: sample taken at primary tumor resection. The sequenced material consisted of unsorted whole RNA from tumor, nontumor lung or frozen PBMC. Every individual TCR cDNA molecule carried its own unique molecular identifier, which allowed correction of PCR and sequencing errors. TCRdb reprocessed the 5' RACE reads via MiXCR and lists one record per CDR3 protein. The data contain 2,500 or so distinct CDR3 sequences, approximately 1.5% of them singletons. This CDR3 spans 15 amino acids. Germline V CDR1 and CDR2: DFQATT, SNEGSKA (reference sequence). V shed 5 bases, J shed 2 bases, and the junction held 5 bases outside the gene matches. Whole-study results and caveats: Counts of expanded intratumoral alpha and beta TCRs tracked tumor mutation counts.

This rearrangement joins TRBV20-1 to TRBJ1-3; 11 bases line up with TRBD1. This clonotype was obtained from a male donor with early-stage non-small cell lung cancer. The sample consisted of lung tumor tissue, taken at surgery. CDR3 DNA: TGCAGTGCTGGCGGGACAGGGGGGCCTGGAAACACCATATATTTT. Translation gives CSAGGTGGPGNTIYF.